The entry that follows covers one T cell receptor (beta chain) sequence. The data belong to a study of blood T cell repertoires in COVID-19. For the study at large: From the United States, Italy and Spain came samples of acute and convalescent COVID-19.

Trimming pared 5 bases from V and 6 bases from J, leaving 7 bases between. Germline lookup yields CDR1 SEHNR and CDR2 FQNEAQ (reference sequence). The CDR3 consists of 11 residues. Study members were between 18 and 89 years old and lived in approximately 25 US regions. Per the original methods: How many nucleated cells were present was estimated from reference gene primer amplification. Repertoires were generated with immunoSEQ multiplex PCR, while TCRdb's copy carries only in-frame clones and drops some. V and J calls and clone size come straight from that table; D and trimming were deduced from the DNA. The sample yields about 390,000 clones, just under 90% seen once.

The J gene is TRBJ1-1, the V gene TRBV7-9; D is undetermined. The receptor was isolated from a woman aged 50 to 65 who had recovered from COVID-19. The specimen sequenced was PBMCs or T cells enriched from blood (not recorded which). CDR3 in DNA: TGTGCCAGCAGCCGCGCTCCTGAAGCTTTCTTT. It translates to CASSRAPEAFF.